Sequencing of this T cell receptor (beta chain) was carried out in a study of T-cell reconstitution after alpha-beta-depleted transplantation in children listed by TCRdb under 2016. Study-wide context: Using TCR repertoire profiling, the study followed T-cell immune reconstitution in a quantitative way in children after TCRalphabeta/CD19-depleted allogeneic hematopoietic cell transplantation.

As regards this clonotype: Its cognate antigen has yet to be identified. Per-nucleotide qualities are absent, and no much larger clonotype sits a single base away.

The library relied on PCR. TCRdb names Illumina HiSeq 2500 as the instrument used. To normalize quantification of the TCRbeta repertoire, the TCR libraries were built with molecular barcoding that relied on unique molecular identifiers. TCRdb cleaned the public reads at Q25 with fastp, built clones with MiXCR and kept in-frame beta chains. Here each entry gathers all rows of one CDR3 protein and keeps the most common genes and DNA. For this sample there are about 78,000 distinct CDR3 sequences; 13% to 15% appear just once. Roughly 30% of the sample belongs to the ten largest clones. The investigation overall reported the following: Hyperexpanded clone frequencies declined over subsequent months; after one year, T-cell counts and TCRbeta diversity were mostly attributed to newly produced T cells. Apparently early alphabetaT-cell count recovery about two months after transplant reportedly relied on only several hundred rapidly expanded clones derived from non-depleted graft cells. In some patients, the high TCRbeta diversity seen at day 60 was put down to recipient T cells and intrathymic progenitors that had survived conditioning.

Sample treatment or condition, as interpreted from the label and publication: allogeneic hematopoietic cell transplantation with graft depleted of TCRalphabeta T cells and CD19 B cells. TCRalphabeta/CD19-depleted allogeneic hematopoietic cell grafts were given to the transplant recipients, all of whom were children. From cysteine to phenylalanine, the CDR3 is 14 amino acids long. Only the CDR3 DNA stays, 42 bases, in frame from base 1. The trim is 1 base for V and 5 bases for J, with a gap of 12 bases between the germline ends. CDR1 and CDR2 (SGHRS, YFSETQ) derive from the germline V gene. The chain joins TRBV5-1 to TRBJ1-2; the D gene is possibly TRBD1, with 6 bases matching. Sequencing used PBMCs, mostly from graft donor cells, obtained 180 days after TCRalphabeta/CD19-depleted stem cell transplant. This clonotype was obtained from a male patient under 10 years old who had a stem cell transplant for acute lymphoblastic leukemia, so the T cells may come from the graft donor. This receptor carries the CDR3 CASSLPGEVYGYTF. In nucleotide form, the sequence is TGCGCCAGCAGCTTGCCAGGGGAGGTGTATGGCTACACCTTC.